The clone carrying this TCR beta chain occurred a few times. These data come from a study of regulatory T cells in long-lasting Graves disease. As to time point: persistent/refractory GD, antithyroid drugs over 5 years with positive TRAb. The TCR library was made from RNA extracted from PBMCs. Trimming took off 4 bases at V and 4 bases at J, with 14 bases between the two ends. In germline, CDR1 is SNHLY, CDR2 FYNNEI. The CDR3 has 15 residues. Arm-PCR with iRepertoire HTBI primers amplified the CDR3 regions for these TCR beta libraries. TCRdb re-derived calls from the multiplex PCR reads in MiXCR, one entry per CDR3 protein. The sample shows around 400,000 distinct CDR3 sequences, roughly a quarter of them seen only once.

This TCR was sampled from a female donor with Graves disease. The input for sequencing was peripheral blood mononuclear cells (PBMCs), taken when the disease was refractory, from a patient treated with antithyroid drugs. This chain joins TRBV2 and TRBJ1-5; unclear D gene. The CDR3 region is CASSVGQVSNQPQHF. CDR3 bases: TGTGCCAGCAGTGTCGGGCAGGTTTCTAATCAGCCCCAGCATTTT.